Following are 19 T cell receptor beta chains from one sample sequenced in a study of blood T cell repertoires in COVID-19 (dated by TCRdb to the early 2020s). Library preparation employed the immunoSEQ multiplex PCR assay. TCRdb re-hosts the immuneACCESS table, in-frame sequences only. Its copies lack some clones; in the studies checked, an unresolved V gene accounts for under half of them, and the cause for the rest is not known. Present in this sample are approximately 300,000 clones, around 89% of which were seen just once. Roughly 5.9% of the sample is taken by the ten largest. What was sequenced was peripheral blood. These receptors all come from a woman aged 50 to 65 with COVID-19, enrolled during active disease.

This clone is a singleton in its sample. CDR3 in DNA: TGTGCCATCAGTGCCGAGAGCGAGCAGTACTTC. Its translation is CAISAESEQYF. The gene calls are TRBV10-3 and TRBJ2-7, with D unresolved. The CDR3 totals 11 residues. Between the trimmed V and J ends, which lost 4 bases and 6 bases, there was a span of 7 bases. Germline V gene data show CDR1 as ENHRY and CDR2 as SYGVKD.

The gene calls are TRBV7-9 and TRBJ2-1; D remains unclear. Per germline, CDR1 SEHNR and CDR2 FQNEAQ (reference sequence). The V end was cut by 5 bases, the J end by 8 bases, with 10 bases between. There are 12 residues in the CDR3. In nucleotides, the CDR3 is TGTGCCAGCAGCCCTACCCAGGATGAGCAGTTCTTC. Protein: CASSPTQDEQFF.

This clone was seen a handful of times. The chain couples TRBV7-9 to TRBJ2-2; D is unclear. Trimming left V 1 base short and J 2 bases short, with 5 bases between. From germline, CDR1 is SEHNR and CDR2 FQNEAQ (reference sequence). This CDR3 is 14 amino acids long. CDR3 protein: CASSLELNTGELFF. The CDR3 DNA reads TGTGCCAGCAGCTTAGAACTTAACACCGGGGAGCTGTTTTTT.

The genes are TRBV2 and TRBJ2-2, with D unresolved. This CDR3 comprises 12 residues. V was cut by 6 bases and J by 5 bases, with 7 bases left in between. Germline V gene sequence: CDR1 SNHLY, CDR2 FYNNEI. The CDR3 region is CASRVQTGELFF. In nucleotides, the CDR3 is TGTGCCAGCAGGGTGCAGACCGGGGAGCTGTTTTTT.

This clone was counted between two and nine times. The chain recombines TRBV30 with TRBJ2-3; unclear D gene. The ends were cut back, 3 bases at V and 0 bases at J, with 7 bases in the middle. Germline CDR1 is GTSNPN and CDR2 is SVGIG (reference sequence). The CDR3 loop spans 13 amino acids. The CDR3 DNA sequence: TGTGCCTGGAGAGCCACTAGCACAGATACGCAGTATTTT. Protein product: CAWRATSTDTQYF.

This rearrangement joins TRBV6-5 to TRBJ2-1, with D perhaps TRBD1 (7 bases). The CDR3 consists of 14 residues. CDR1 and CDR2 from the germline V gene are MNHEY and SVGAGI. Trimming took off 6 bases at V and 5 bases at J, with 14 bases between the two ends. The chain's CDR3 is CASRESGGHNEQFF. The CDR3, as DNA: TGTGCCAGCAGGGAGTCAGGGGGGCACAATGAGCAGTTCTTC.

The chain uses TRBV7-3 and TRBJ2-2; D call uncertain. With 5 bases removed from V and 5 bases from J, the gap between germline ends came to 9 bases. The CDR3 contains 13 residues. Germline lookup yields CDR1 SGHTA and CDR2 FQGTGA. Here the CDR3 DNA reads TGTGCCAGCAGCCCGACTCTAACCGGGGAGCTGTTTTTT. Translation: CASSPTLTGELFF.

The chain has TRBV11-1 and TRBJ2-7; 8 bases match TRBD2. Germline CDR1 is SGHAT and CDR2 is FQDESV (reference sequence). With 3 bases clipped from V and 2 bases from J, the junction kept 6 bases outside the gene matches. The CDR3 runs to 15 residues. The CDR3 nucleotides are TGTGCCAGCAGCTTCGGACTAGCTCCTGCCTACGAGCAGTACTTC. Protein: CASSFGLAPAYEQYF.

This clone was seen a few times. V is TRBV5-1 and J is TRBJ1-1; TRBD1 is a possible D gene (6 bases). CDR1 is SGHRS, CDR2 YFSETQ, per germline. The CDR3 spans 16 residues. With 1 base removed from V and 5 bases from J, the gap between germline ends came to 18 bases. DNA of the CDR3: TGCGCCAGCAGCTTGCATCCAGGGGCCGCGAGTACTGAAGCTTTCTTT. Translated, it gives CASSLHPGAASTEAFF.

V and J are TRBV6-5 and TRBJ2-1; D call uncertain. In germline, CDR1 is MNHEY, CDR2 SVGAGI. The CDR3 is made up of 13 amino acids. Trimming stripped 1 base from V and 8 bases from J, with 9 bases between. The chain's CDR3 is CASSYLRSHEQFF. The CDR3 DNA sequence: TGTGCCAGCAGTTACTTGCGTTCTCATGAGCAGTTCTTC.

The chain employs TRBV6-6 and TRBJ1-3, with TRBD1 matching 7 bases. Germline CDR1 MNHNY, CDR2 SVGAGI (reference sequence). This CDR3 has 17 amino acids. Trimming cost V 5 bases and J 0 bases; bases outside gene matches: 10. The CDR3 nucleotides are TGTGCCAGCAGTCACAGGGGTATAGTAAACTCTGGAAACACCATATATTTT. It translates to CASSHRGIVNSGNTIYF.

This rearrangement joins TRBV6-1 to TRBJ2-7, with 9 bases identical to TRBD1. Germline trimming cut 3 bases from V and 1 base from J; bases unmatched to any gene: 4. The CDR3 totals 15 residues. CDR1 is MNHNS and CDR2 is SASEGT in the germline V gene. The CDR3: CASSDRDRVSYEQYF. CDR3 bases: TGTGCCAGCAGTGACCGGGACAGGGTATCCTACGAGCAGTACTTC.

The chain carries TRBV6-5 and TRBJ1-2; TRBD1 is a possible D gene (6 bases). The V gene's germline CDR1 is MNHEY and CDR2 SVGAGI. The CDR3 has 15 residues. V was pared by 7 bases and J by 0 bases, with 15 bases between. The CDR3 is CASTNYWTANYGYTF. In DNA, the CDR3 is TGTGCCAGCACTAATTACTGGACAGCTAACTATGGCTACACCTTC.

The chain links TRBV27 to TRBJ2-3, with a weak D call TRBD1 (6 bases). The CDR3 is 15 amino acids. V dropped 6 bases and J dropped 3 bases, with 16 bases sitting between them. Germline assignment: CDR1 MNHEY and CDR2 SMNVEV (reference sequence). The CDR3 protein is CASSLRARGTDTQYF. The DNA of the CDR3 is TGTGCCAGCAGCCTCAGGGCGAGGGGGACAGATACGCAGTATTTT.

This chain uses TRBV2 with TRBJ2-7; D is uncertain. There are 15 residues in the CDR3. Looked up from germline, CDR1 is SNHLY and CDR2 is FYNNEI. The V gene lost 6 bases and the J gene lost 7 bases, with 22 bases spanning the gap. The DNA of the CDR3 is TGTGCCAGCAGAGAGTACTTAGCTCTACTGGAAGAGCAGTACTTC. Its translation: CASREYLALLEEQYF.

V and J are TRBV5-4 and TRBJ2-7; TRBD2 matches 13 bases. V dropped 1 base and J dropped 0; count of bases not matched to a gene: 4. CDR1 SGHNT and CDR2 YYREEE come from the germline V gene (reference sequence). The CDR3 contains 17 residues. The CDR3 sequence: CASSLPTSGRHSYEQYF. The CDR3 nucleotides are TGTGCCAGCAGCTTGCCGACTAGCGGGAGGCACTCCTACGAGCAGTACTTC.

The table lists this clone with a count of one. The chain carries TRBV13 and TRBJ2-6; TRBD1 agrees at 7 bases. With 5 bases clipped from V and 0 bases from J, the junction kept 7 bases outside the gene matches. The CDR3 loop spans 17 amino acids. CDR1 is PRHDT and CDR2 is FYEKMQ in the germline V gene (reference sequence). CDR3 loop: CASSPDRFPSGANVLTF. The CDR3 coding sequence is TGTGCCAGCAGCCCGGACAGGTTTCCCTCTGGGGCCAACGTCCTGACTTTC.

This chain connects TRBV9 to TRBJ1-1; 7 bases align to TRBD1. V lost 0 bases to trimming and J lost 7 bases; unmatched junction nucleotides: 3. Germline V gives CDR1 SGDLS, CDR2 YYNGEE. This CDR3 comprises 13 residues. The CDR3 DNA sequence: TGTGCCAGCAGCGTAGCGACAGGGCATGAAGCTTTCTTT. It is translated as CASSVATGHEAFF.

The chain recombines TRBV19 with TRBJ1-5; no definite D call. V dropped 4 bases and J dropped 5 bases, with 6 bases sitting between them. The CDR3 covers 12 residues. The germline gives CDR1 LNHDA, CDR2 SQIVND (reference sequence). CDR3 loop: CASSKLYQPQHF. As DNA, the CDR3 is TGTGCCAGTAGTAAATTATATCAGCCCCAGCATTTT.